Each of the 26 T cell receptor beta chains below was sequenced from the same sample in a study of T cells in Graves' hyperthyroidism and ophthalmopathy. There were TCR beta CDR3 regions amplified from RNA transcripts. Researchers ran a first-round RT-PCR on the TCR CDR3 using the HTBI primer set. TCRdb reanalysed the multiplex PCR reads using MiXCR and keeps one entry per CDR3 protein. The table records under 130,000 distinct CDR3 sequences, roughly 47% of them present only once. The sample comprised blood. The source is a man aged 40-50 years with Graves' hyperthyroidism.

Concerning this clonotype: Compared with germline, one end of the junction differs, possibly owing to a read error. The V call is TRBV19, the J call TRBJ1-2, with no clear D. The CDR3 is made up of 14 amino acids. The germline V gene has CDR1 LNHDA and CDR2 SQIVND (reference sequence). This CDR3 reads CASSTRRRTCGYTF. CDR3 in DNA: TGCGCCAGTAGTACCCGAAGACGGACCTGTGGCTACACCTTC.

The gene calls are TRBV2 and TRBJ1-5; tentatively, D is TRBD1 (6 bases). V gave up 11 bases and J gave up 9 bases, with 23 bases separating them. CDR3 length: 14 residues. Looked up from germline, CDR1 is SNHLY and CDR2 is FYNNEI. This CDR3 reads CAGGEQGGRGPQHF. CDR3 nucleotides: TGTGCCGGCGGTGAACAGGGTGGTCGGGGGCCCCAGCATTTT.

This clonotype was observed a few times. The rearrangement joins TRBV20-1 to TRBJ2-5, with TRBD2 matching 9 bases. Germline loops: CDR1 DFQATT, CDR2 SNEGSKA (reference sequence). CDR3 length: 15 residues. V gave up 3 bases and J gave up 4 bases; unmatched junction bases: 9. The CDR3 nucleotides read TGCAGTGCTAGGGGGGTTAGCGGGAGAGGAGAGACCCAGTACTTC. This translates into CSARGVSGRGETQYF.

This clonotype was detected ten times or more. The chain joins TRBV5-5 to TRBJ2-2, with 7 bases identical to TRBD1. Germline V gene sequence: CDR1 SGHKS, CDR2 YYEKEE (reference sequence). J lost 7 bases, V lost 0 bases, and 6 bases had no gene match. The CDR3 extends over 15 amino acids. The CDR3 region has the DNA TGTGCCAGCAGCTTGGGACAGGGTAATATCGGGGAGCTGTTTTTT. It encodes CASSLGQGNIGELFF.

The chain joins TRBV29-1 to TRBJ2-3, with TRBD1 identical over 11 bases. The CDR3 loop spans 11 amino acids. Germline-derived CDR1 and CDR2 are SQVTM and ANQGSEA. V was pared by 7 bases and J by 11 bases, with 5 bases of the junction left unmatched. CDR3 loop: CSGDRGDEQYF. The DNA of the CDR3 is TGCAGCGGGGACAGGGGGGATGAGCAGTATTTT.

This rearrangement joins TRBV5-4 to TRBJ1-2, with 12 bases that match TRBD1. Germline loops: CDR1 SGHNT, CDR2 YYREEE (reference sequence). The J segment lost 5 bases and the V segment lost 4 bases, leaving 9 bases of the junction unmatched. The CDR3 is 16 residues long. The CDR3 loop is CASSPAAGQGAYGYTF. CDR3 sequence (DNA): TGTGCCAGCAGCCCGGCGGCGGGACAGGGGGCGTATGGCTACACCTTC.

The CDR3 is CASSLGDRGGTQYF. For the CDR3, the DNA is TGTGCCAGCAGCTTGGGGGACAGGGGAGGAACCCAGTACTTC. The V and J genes are TRBV5-6 and TRBJ2-5; 10 bases are a match to TRBD1. Germline V gene data show CDR1 as SGHDT and CDR2 as YYEEEE. The CDR3 extends over 14 amino acids. V shed 0 bases, J shed 8 bases, and the junction held 4 bases outside the gene matches.

This clonotype was detected ten times or more. This chain connects TRBV6-2 or TRBV6-3 to TRBJ1-2, with 9 bases aligning to TRBD1. Germline CDR1 MNHEY, CDR2 SVGEGT. V trimming: 6 bases; J trimming: 4 bases; junction bases outside the gene matches: 6. CDR3 length equals 14 residues. CDR3 residues: CASRPGQGFYGYTF. As DNA, the CDR3 is TGTGCCAGCAGACCGGGACAGGGTTTCTATGGCTACACCTTC.

CDR3 sequence reads: CASSLPVWGATEAFF. CDR3 nucleotides: TGTGCCAGCAGCTTACCGGTCTGGGGAGCCACTGAAGCTTTCTTT. The genes are TRBV7-2 and TRBJ1-1; D is ambiguous. The CDR3 totals 15 residues. From germline, CDR1 is SGHTA and CDR2 FQGNSA. Trimming left V 2 bases short and J 4 bases short, with 14 bases between.

This clonotype was counted at least ten times. The chain combines TRBV2 with TRBJ2-7; 8 bases line up with TRBD2. Per the germline V gene, CDR1 is SNHLY and CDR2 is FYNNEI. J was trimmed by 0 bases and V by 7 bases; bases with no gene match: 8. The CDR3 covers 15 residues. For the CDR3, the DNA is TGTGCCAGCATCCCTCGGAGCGGGGGCTCCTACGAGCAGTACTTC. It specifies CASIPRSGGSYEQYF.

The rearrangement joins TRBV2 to TRBJ2-7, with D possibly TRBD2 on 5 matching bases. The CDR3 is 13 residues long. Germline-derived CDR1 and CDR2 are SNHLY and FYNNEI. V was clipped by 5 bases and J by 2 bases, with 10 bases between them. The CDR3 region is CASSREEAYEQYF. CDR3 in DNA: TGTGCCAGCAGTCGGGAAGAAGCCTACGAGCAGTACTTC.

This clonotype was recorded many times. The V gene is TRBV5-1, the J gene TRBJ2-5; no reliable D call. Germline V gene data show CDR1 as SGHRS and CDR2 as YFSETQ. V was cut by 7 bases and J by 2 bases, with 9 bases left in between. The CDR3 extends over 12 amino acids. Written as DNA, the CDR3 is TGCGCCAGCTCCCGTAAACAAGAGACCCAGTACTTC. Translated, it gives CASSRKQETQYF.

A remark on this clonotype: The junction differs from germline at one of its ends, possibly a read error. V and J are TRBV7-9 and TRBJ2-2; no firm D call. CDR1 SEHNR and CDR2 FQNEAQ come from the germline V gene (reference sequence). The CDR3 is 11 residues long. CDR3 protein: CAGSLSGELFF. The CDR3 nucleotides are TGTGCCGGCAGCCTCAGCGGGGAGCTGTTTTTT.

This clonotype came up many times. The chain has TRBV29-1 and TRBJ1-5; D not resolved. The V end lost 5 bases, the J end lost 7 bases, and 12 bases lay between the germline ends. The germline gives CDR1 SQVTM, CDR2 ANQGSEA. CDR3 size: 12 residues. The CDR3 here is CSVSQPPQPQHF. DNA for the CDR3: TGCAGCGTTTCTCAGCCTCCCCAGCCCCAGCATTTT.

The sample holds a few counts of this clonotype. The rearrangement links TRBV28 to TRBJ1-2, with no clear D. Trimming pared 3 bases from V and 7 bases from J, leaving 12 bases between. This CDR3 comprises 13 residues. Germline assignment: CDR1 MDHEN and CDR2 SYDVKM. The CDR3: CASSFIGLVGYTF. As DNA, the CDR3 is TGTGCCAGCAGTTTTATCGGGCTTGTTGGCTACACCTTC.

The CDR3 DNA reads as TGTGCCAGCAGCTCCCCCGGACTAGCGGGAGGCCTGAATGAGCAGTATTTT. Translated, it gives CASSSPGLAGGLNEQYF. The chain recombines TRBV7-3 with TRBJ2-3, with TRBD2 matching over 14 bases. The V gene's germline CDR1 is SGHTA and CDR2 FQGTGA. After removal of 4 bases from V and 11 bases from J, the junction contained 14 bases not matched to a gene. The CDR3 spans 17 residues.

V and J are TRBV2 and TRBJ1-2, with 8 bases matching TRBD1. The CDR3 contains 18 residues. Per the germline V gene, CDR1 is SNHLY and CDR2 is FYNNEI. Unmatched junction bases numbered 19, after V lost 4 bases and J lost 6 bases. The CDR3 DNA follows: TGTGCCAGCAGTGTGCAGAATACGGGGGTCGACAGGGGTAATGGCTACACCTTC. Translation gives CASSVQNTGVDRGNGYTF.

J is TRBJ1-5 and V is TRBV24-1; TRBD1 is a possible D gene (5 bases). The V end lost 9 bases, the J end lost 3 bases, and 14 bases lay between the germline ends. Germline V gene sequence: CDR1 KGHDR, CDR2 SFDVKD. The CDR3 extends over 14 amino acids. The CDR3 DNA reads as TGTGCCACCGGGACTAGCGGATACAATCAGCCCCAGCATTTT. It is translated as CATGTSGYNQPQHF.

This chain uses TRBV29-1 with TRBJ1-1; the D gene is possibly TRBD1 (6 bases). With 0 bases removed from V and 11 bases from J, the gap between germline ends came to 19 bases. Per germline, CDR1 SQVTM and CDR2 ANQGSEA. This CDR3 is built from 14 residues. The CDR3 DNA follows: TGCAGCGTTGAAGAAACCCCGGGACAAAGATGGGCTTTCTTT. Its translation: CSVEETPGQRWAFF.

This clonotype is a singleton in its sample. The rearrangement joins TRBV7-9 to TRBJ2-3; no firm D call. The CDR3 runs to 14 residues. V lost 8 bases and J lost 2, with 14 bases in between. CDR1 is SEHNR and CDR2 is FQNEAQ in the germline V gene (reference sequence). The CDR3 sequence: CASRAAVITDTQYF. CDR3 bases: TGTGCCAGCCGGGCGGCGGTAATCACAGATACGCAGTATTTT.

The chain is built from TRBV11-2 and TRBJ2-1; 12 bases line up with TRBD2. Germline assignment: CDR1 SGHAT and CDR2 FQNNGV. Losses at the gene ends were 5 bases for V and 6 bases for J; bases not matched to a gene: 5. The CDR3 loop spans 15 amino acids. The CDR3 reads CASSRGLAGSNEQFF. CDR3 coding DNA: TGTGCCAGCAGCCGAGGACTAGCGGGATCCAATGAGCAGTTCTTC.

This clonotype was counted ten times or more. V and J are TRBV12-3 or TRBV12-4 and TRBJ1-1; no clear D gene. V lost 0 bases to trimming and J lost 1 base, with 6 bases between them. The CDR3 has 14 residues. The CDR3 sequence: CASSLAGRNTEAFF. For the CDR3, the DNA is TGTGCCAGCAGTTTAGCCGGCCGGAACACTGAAGCTTTCTTT.

This clonotype was detected many times. V usage is TRBV15 and J usage is TRBJ2-7; perhaps TRBD2 as D (5 bases). Trimming removed 0 bases from V and 0 bases from J, with 9 bases in between. This CDR3 region has 15 residues. Germline V gene data show CDR1 as LNHNV and CDR2 as YYDKDF (reference sequence). The chain's CDR3 is CATSRERTSSYEQYF. The CDR3 coding sequence is TGTGCCACCAGCAGAGAACGGACTTCCTCCTACGAGCAGTACTTC.

The chain's CDR3 is CASSLGTGKWEQYF. The CDR3 region has the DNA TGTGCCAGCAGCTTAGGGACAGGGAAGTGGGAGCAGTACTTC. This chain uses TRBV7-2 with TRBJ2-7; 8 nucleotides align to TRBD1. V was clipped by 1 base and J by 7 bases; unmatched bases: 6. Germline V gene data show CDR1 as SGHTA and CDR2 as FQGNSA. There are 14 residues in the CDR3. Filled out from reference TRBV7-2 and TRBJ2-7, the complete variable domain reads GAGVSQSPSNKVTEKGKDVELRCDPISGHTALYWYRQSLGQGLEFLIYFQGNSAPDKSGLPSDRFSAERTGGSVSTLTIQRTQQEDSAVYLCASSLGTGKWEQYFGPGTRLTVT.

The V and J genes are TRBV19 and TRBJ1-2; 7 bases align to TRBD1. The trim removed 4 bases at V and 4 bases at J, leaving 9 bases unmatched. The length of the CDR3 is 15 residues. Germline CDR1 LNHDA, CDR2 SQIVND (reference sequence). Here the CDR3 reads CASSTGTVEAYGYTF. The DNA for the CDR3 is TGTGCCAGTAGTACCGGGACAGTTGAGGCCTATGGCTACACCTTC.

This clonotype was observed at least ten times. The genes are TRBV20-1 and TRBJ1-1; no clear D gene. Germline lookup yields CDR1 DFQATT and CDR2 SNEGSKA (reference sequence). V lost 0 bases and J 1 base, leaving 12 bases between the germline ends. This CDR3 is 15 amino acids long. The CDR3 spells CSARDFPGENTEAFF. Written as DNA, the CDR3 is TGCAGTGCTAGAGATTTCCCTGGAGAGAACACTGAAGCTTTCTTT.